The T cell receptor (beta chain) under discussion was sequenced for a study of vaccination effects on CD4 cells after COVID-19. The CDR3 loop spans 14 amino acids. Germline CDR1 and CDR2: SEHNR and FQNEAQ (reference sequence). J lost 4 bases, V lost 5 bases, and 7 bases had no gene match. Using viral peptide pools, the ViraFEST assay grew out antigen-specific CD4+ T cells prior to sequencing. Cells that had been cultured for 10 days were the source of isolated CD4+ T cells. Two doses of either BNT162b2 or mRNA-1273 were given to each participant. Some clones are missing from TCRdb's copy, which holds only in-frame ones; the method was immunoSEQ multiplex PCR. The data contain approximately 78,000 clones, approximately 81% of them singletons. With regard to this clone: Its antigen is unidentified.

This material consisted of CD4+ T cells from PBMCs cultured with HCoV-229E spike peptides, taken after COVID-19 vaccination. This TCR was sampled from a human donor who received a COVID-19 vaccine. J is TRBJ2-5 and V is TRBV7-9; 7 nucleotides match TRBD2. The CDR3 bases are TGTGCCAGCAGCAGACTAGCTGGTCGAGAGACCCAGTACTTC. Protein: CASSRLAGRETQYF.